The rows below give T cell receptor beta chains drawn from one sample of a study of CD8+CD57+ T cells in acquired aplastic anemia. TCRdb analysed the reads with MiXCR anew, one entry per CDR3 protein. Here the sample spans 200,000 or so distinct CDR3 sequences, about 60% being singletons. The sample taken for sequencing was sorted CD4+, CD8+, or CD8+CD57+ T cells (not recorded which) from PBMCs. Receptors originate from a human donor with aplastic anemia. The CDR3 runs from the conserved cysteine through the conserved F or W. Each record gives: J gene, V gene, D gene, clone size, CDR3 DNA, CDR3 protein. A D gene is named only where the DNA matches it firmly. Clone size is given for some rows only: seen once, a few or many times, or a class if the clone is expanded.

TRBJ2-7,TRBV20-1,TRBD1,few,TGCAGTGCTAGACTTACCGGGACAGGGAGCCACGAGCAGTACTTC,CSARLTGTGSHEQYF
TRBJ2-1,TRBV7-6,TRBD2,-,TGTGCCAGCAGCTTAGAAGCGGGAGAATACTACAATGAGCAGTTCTTC,CASSLEAGEYYNEQFF
TRBJ1-6,TRBV7-2,TRBD1,-,TGTGCCAGCAGCTTAGCGGGACAGGATTCACCCCTCCACTTT,CASSLAGQDSPLHF
TRBJ2-3,TRBV11-2,-,once,TGTGCCAGCAGGGACAGCCCCACAGATACGCAGTATTTT,CASRDSPTDTQYF
TRBJ2-2,TRBV10-3,TRBD2,-,TGTGCCATCAGTGACTCTAGCGGGAGGGGGAACACCGGGGAGCTGTTTTTT,CAISDSSGRGNTGELFF
TRBJ1-1,TRBV19,-,few,TGTGCCGCCAAGACGTCCTACCTTGAAGCTTTCTTT,CAAKTSYLEAFF
TRBJ1-6,TRBV14,-,-,TGTGCCAGCAGCCAAGATTCACCCCTCCACTTT,CASSQDSPLHF
TRBJ2-1,TRBV6-1,TRBD2,-,TGTGCCAGCAGTCTTAGCGGGGGGAACTACAATGAGCAGTTCTTC,CASSLSGGNYNEQFF
TRBJ1-2,TRBV19,-,few,TGTGCCAGTAGTCTACGACTAGGGTATGGCTACACCTTC,CASSLRLGYGYTF
TRBJ1-1,TRBV2,-,-,TGTGCCAGCTTCTACATTGAAGCTTTCTTT,CASFYIEAFF
TRBJ1-1,TRBV29-1,-,once,TGCAGCGTTTTCCTCTATAACACTGAAGCTTTCTTT,CSVFLYNTEAFF
TRBJ2-5,TRBV7-7,TRBD1,-,TGTGCTAGCAGCTCAGACAGGGAAGAGACCCAGTACTTC,CASSSDREETQYF
TRBJ2-1,TRBV2,-,once,TGTGCCAGCAGTAAGCCTGAAAACATCCAACTGAGGAATAAGCAGTTCTTC,CASSKPENIQLRNKQFF
TRBJ2-3,TRBV10-3,-,-,TGTGCCATCAGTGAGTCGTCGTACCCAGACACAGATACGCAGTATTTT,CAISESSYPDTDTQYF
TRBJ2-7,TRBV20-1,TRBD1,-,TGCAGTGCTAGCCCCACCAGGGGGCGCAACTACGAGCAGTACTTC,CSASPTRGRNYEQYF
TRBJ2-2,TRBV7-9,-,-,TGTGCCAGCAGCCGGGCGGGGCAGACAGGGGAGCTGTTTTTT,CASSRAGQTGELFF
TRBJ1-1,TRBV10-3,-,-,TGTGCCATCAGTGAGGTCTTAGGAGGGGCGTACACTGAAGCTTTCTTT,CAISEVLGGAYTEAFF
TRBJ2-2,TRBV20-1,-,-,TGCAGTGCTATAGACTCCGCTAACACCGGGGAGCTGTTTTTT,CSAIDSANTGELFF
TRBJ2-2,TRBV7-2,-,-,TGTGCCAGCAGCTTGCCGGGGAAGGGAAACACCGGGGAGCTGTTTTTT,CASSLPGKGNTGELFF
TRBJ2-5,TRBV7-2,-,few,TGTGCCAGCAGCTTTCAGAAGCGGGTATACCAAGAGACCCAGTACTTC,CASSFQKRVYQETQYF
TRBJ1-1,TRBV24-1,TRBD1,-,TGTGCCACCGCCGGGACAGGGGTGAACACTGAAGCTTTCTTT,CATAGTGVNTEAFF
TRBJ2-1,TRBV5-6,TRBD2,-,TGTGCCAGCAGCTTGGGGGGGACTAGCGGGGGACCTAGCTCCTACAATGAGCAGTTCTTC,CASSLGGTSGGPSSYNEQFF
TRBJ2-5,TRBV20-1,TRBD2,-,TGCAGTGCCTCATCGGGGGGGGGCCTTGCACAAGAGACCCAGTACTTC,CSASSGGGLAQETQYF
TRBJ2-3,TRBV12-3/TRBV12-4,TRBD2,-,TGTGCCAGCAGTTCGCAACTAGCGGGGTCCACAGATACGCAGTATTTT,CASSSQLAGSTDTQYF
TRBJ1-3,TRBV29-1,-,-,TGCAGCGTGACGACGGGTGGACGGAGCGTAAACACCATATATTTT,CSVTTGGRSVNTIYF
TRBJ2-7,TRBV20-1,TRBD2,-,TGCAGTGCTAGAGATCGCCTAGCGGGGGGGTACGAGCAGTACTTC,CSARDRLAGGYEQYF
TRBJ1-1,TRBV7-8,-,-,TGTGCCAGCAGCTCCCGACGGGCCACTGAAGCTTTCTTT,CASSSRRATEAFF
TRBJ2-7,TRBV7-9,-,-,TGTGCCAGCAGCTTGTACCCCACTGATGGAGAGCAGTACTTC,CASSLYPTDGEQYF
TRBJ2-7,TRBV15,-,few,TGTGCCACCAGCAGAGATCGAAAGGGGAACCAGTACTTC,CATSRDRKGNQYF